A single sample gave rise to the 27 T cell receptor beta chains below, sequenced in a study of cytomegalovirus exposure and HLA in healthy donors. The protocol was immunoSEQ multiplex PCR, while the TCRdb copy is restricted to in-frame clones and leaves out a portion. The table records 90,000 to 110,000 clones, about 86% of them present only once. Sequenced: PBMCs. These TCRs come from a woman under 30 in good health and CMV-seropositive.

The chain joins TRBV2 to TRBJ1-1; possible D gene TRBD1, 5 bases. Germline V gene sequence: CDR1 SNHLY, CDR2 FYNNEI. CDR3 size: 14 residues. Trimming took off 9 bases at V and 0 bases at J, with 14 bases between the two ends. Written as DNA, the CDR3 is TGTGCCAGTCAGGGTTCTTGGGTGAACACTGAAGCTTTCTTT. It specifies CASQGSWVNTEAFF.

V gene TRBV19 combines with J gene TRBJ2-1; D is perhaps TRBD2 (5 bases). Germline V lookup: CDR1 LNHDA, CDR2 SQIVND (reference sequence). V gave up 5 bases and J gave up 9 bases, with 20 bases separating them. This CDR3 region has 15 residues. The CDR3 DNA is TGTGCCAGTAGTCTGGGTCCCCCCGAGGGTGGTGAGCAGTTCTTC. It specifies CASSLGPPEGGEQFF.

The chain recombines TRBV15 with TRBJ2-5; possible D gene TRBD2, 7 bases. Germline CDR1 is LNHNV and CDR2 is YYDKDF (reference sequence). This CDR3 has 16 residues. The ends were cut back, 2 bases at V and 2 bases at J, with 15 bases in the middle. The chain's CDR3 is CATSRRFGGTQETQYF. DNA of the CDR3: TGTGCCACCAGCAGAAGATTCGGGGGGACACAAGAGACCCAGTACTTC.

The rearrangement uses TRBV28 and TRBJ1-4; 11 nucleotides align to TRBD1. The trim removed 6 bases at V and 7 bases at J, leaving 4 bases unmatched. The CDR3 runs to 14 residues. Germline lookup yields CDR1 MDHEN and CDR2 SYDVKM. The CDR3 bases are TGTGCCAGCAGGCCGGGACAGGGGGTTGAAAAACTGTTTTTT. Its translation is CASRPGQGVEKLFF.

The rearrangement joins TRBV7-3 to TRBJ2-1; 8 nucleotides match TRBD1. The V and J ends lost 4 bases and 7 bases, in that order; junction bases with no gene match: 9. Germline-derived CDR1 and CDR2 are SGHTA and FQGTGA. This CDR3 is 15 amino acids long. CDR3 region: CASSSAGGVGNEQFF. CDR3 nucleotides: TGTGCCAGCAGCTCCGCAGGGGGCGTAGGGAATGAGCAGTTCTTC.

The genes are TRBV28 and TRBJ1-1; perhaps TRBD1 as D (5 bases). Germline loops: CDR1 MDHEN, CDR2 SYDVKM. This CDR3 has 16 residues. Trimming removed 8 bases from V and 4 bases from J, with 23 bases in between. The CDR3 sequence is CASQDRNRRGGTEAFF. The CDR3 DNA reads as TGTGCCAGCCAGGACCGAAATCGGAGGGGCGGCACTGAAGCTTTCTTT.

This sequence joins TRBV5-1 and TRBJ2-5, with D perhaps TRBD2 (7 bases). CDR1 is SGHRS and CDR2 is YFSETQ in the germline V gene. V was pared by 3 bases and J by 3 bases, with 15 bases between. This CDR3 comprises 15 residues. Here the CDR3 DNA reads TGCGCCAGCAGCTGGGGGCGGGGGTCCGAAGAGACCCAGTACTTC. Amino acid sequence: CASSWGRGSEETQYF.

A word on this clone: The identical CDR3 is also encoded by other nucleotide sequences in the sample. V is TRBV6-5 and J is TRBJ1-1; TRBD1 agrees at 7 bases. Germline V gives CDR1 MNHEY, CDR2 SVGAGI. The CDR3 has 14 amino acids. V lost 0 bases to trimming and J lost 5 bases; unmatched junction nucleotides: 3. CDR3: CASSYSYRGTEAFF. In DNA form, the CDR3 reads TGTGCCAGCAGTTACTCTTACAGGGGTACTGAAGCTTTCTTT.

The rearrangement links TRBV6-6 to TRBJ1-1; no definite D call. V shed 0 bases and J shed 7 bases, with 9 bases lying between them. Germline V gene data show CDR1 as MNHNY and CDR2 as SVGAGI (reference sequence). The CDR3 runs 13 residues. CDR3 nucleotide sequence: TGTGCCAGCAGTTACTCGACATTACTTGAAGCTTTCTTT. This codes for CASSYSTLLEAFF.

The CDR3 reads CASRGDSTYEQYF. CDR3 bases: TGTGCCAGCAGGGGGGACAGCACCTACGAGCAGTACTTC. V and J are TRBV28 and TRBJ2-7; 7 bases fit TRBD1. CDR1 is MDHEN, CDR2 SYDVKM, per germline. This CDR3 has 13 amino acids. After removal of 6 bases from V and 2 bases from J, the junction contained 4 bases not matched to a gene.

V and J are TRBV11-3 and TRBJ1-2, with 7 bases identical to TRBD1. The germline CDR1 and CDR2 sequences are SGHNT and YENEEA. Trimming removed 5 bases from V and 0 bases from J; junction bases left unmatched: 12. The CDR3 sequence is 17 residues long. The CDR3 sequence: CASSPKRQGKANYGYTF. The CDR3 region has the DNA TGTGCCAGCAGCCCAAAAAGACAGGGAAAAGCTAACTATGGCTACACCTTC.

V is TRBV6-1 and J is TRBJ2-3; the D gene is possibly TRBD2 (5 bases). V lost 7 bases, J lost 1 base, and 9 bases lay in between. Germline loops: CDR1 MNHNS, CDR2 SASEGT. The CDR3 consists of 13 residues. CDR3 coding DNA: TGTGCCAGCAAAGGGAGACGCACAGATACGCAGTATTTT. Translating it yields CASKGRRTDTQYF.

The chain carries TRBV19 and TRBJ1-3; D call uncertain. CDR3 length equals 15 residues. V lost 4 bases, J lost 0 bases, and 10 bases lay in between. The germline gives CDR1 LNHDA, CDR2 SQIVND (reference sequence). CDR3 residues: CASSNLGVSGNTIYF. The CDR3 DNA reads TGTGCCAGTAGTAACCTCGGGGTCTCTGGAAACACCATATATTTT. Full variable domain (rest looked up from reference TRBV19 and TRBJ1-3): DGGITQSPKYLFRKEGQNVTLSCEQNLNHDAMYWYRQDPGQGLRLIYYSQIVNDFQKGDIAEGYSVSREKKESFPLTVTSAQKNPTAFYLCASSNLGVSGNTIYFGEGSWLTVV.

This chain joins TRBV29-1 and TRBJ2-7; tentative D call: TRBD1 (5 bases). Germline V gene sequence: CDR1 SQVTM, CDR2 ANQGSEA. The length of the CDR3 is 14 residues. Trimming removed 2 bases from V and 0 bases from J, with 11 bases in between. The CDR3 loop is CSVERGESSYEQYF. For the CDR3, the DNA is TGCAGCGTTGAAAGGGGCGAGAGCTCCTACGAGCAGTACTTC.

V and J are TRBV2 and TRBJ2-7; TRBD2 might be the D (6 bases). The CDR3 is 15 amino acids. Per germline, CDR1 SNHLY and CDR2 FYNNEI. V was trimmed by 8 bases and J by 5 bases, leaving 22 bases between them. CDR3 in amino acids: CASRLGRGIINEQYF. Written as DNA, the CDR3 is TGTGCCAGCCGCCTTGGCCGGGGGATTATCAACGAGCAGTACTTC.

J is TRBJ1-3 and V is TRBV4-2, with D uncertain. Germline CDR1 is LGHNA and CDR2 is YNFKEQ. The germline V and J ends were trimmed by 3 bases and 2 bases, with 14 bases remaining between them. This CDR3 region has 16 residues. Here the CDR3 reads CASSQGFYGTGNTIYF. CDR3 bases: TGTGCCAGCAGCCAGGGCTTCTACGGGACTGGAAACACCATATATTTT.

The chain recombines TRBV6-5 with TRBJ2-3; D perhaps matches TRBD2 (6 bases). With 2 bases removed from V and 1 base from J, the gap between germline ends came to 10 bases. CDR1 is MNHEY, CDR2 SVGAGI, per germline. The CDR3 runs 15 residues. CDR3 nucleotides: TGTGCCAGCAGTTACAGGTCTAGCGGCACAGATACGCAGTATTTT. Encoded protein: CASSYRSSGTDTQYF.

The V and J genes are TRBV6-1 and TRBJ1-6, with D possibly matching TRBD1 (6 bases). Per germline, CDR1 MNHNS and CDR2 SASEGT. This CDR3 has 14 amino acids. Trimming cost V 1 base and J 10 bases, with 11 bases left between them. CDR3 loop: CASSEVGAPSPLHF. DNA for the CDR3: TGTGCCAGCAGTGAAGTGGGGGCACCATCACCCCTCCACTTT.

The genes are TRBV7-9 and TRBJ2-3; no firm D call. This CDR3 contains 10 residues. Trimming took 9 bases from V and 3 from J, leaving 4 bases between them. The V gene's germline CDR1 is SEHNR and CDR2 FQNEAQ (reference sequence). The CDR3 reads CASSTDTQYF. CDR3 bases: TGTGCCAGTTCGACAGATACGCAGTATTTT.

This chain links TRBV27 with TRBJ1-1, with D perhaps TRBD1 (5 bases). V gave up 5 bases and J gave up 5 bases, with 6 bases separating them. Germline V CDR1 and CDR2: MNHEY, SMNVEV (reference sequence). The CDR3 loop spans 11 amino acids. CDR3 protein: CASSRGTEAFF. The DNA of the CDR3 is TGTGCCAGCAGTAGGGGAACTGAAGCTTTCTTT.

This clone has more than one count but fewer than ten. The chain has TRBV5-1 and TRBJ1-2; D is ambiguous. Germline lookup yields CDR1 SGHRS and CDR2 YFSETQ. The CDR3 covers 14 residues. V was pared by 0 bases and J by 6 bases, with 12 bases between. In DNA form, the CDR3 reads TGCGCCAGCAGCTTGGGACAAGGAATTGATGGCTACACCTTC. Amino acid sequence: CASSLGQGIDGYTF.

CDR3 amino acids: CASSLTSGSNNEQFF. DNA of the CDR3: TGTGCCAGCAGTCTTACTAGCGGGAGTAACAATGAGCAGTTCTTC. The J gene is TRBJ2-1, the V gene TRBV27; TRBD2 aligns across 11 bases. The CDR3 covers 15 residues. Per the germline V gene, CDR1 is MNHEY and CDR2 is SMNVEV (reference sequence). Losses at the gene ends were 5 bases for V and 5 bases for J; bases not matched to a gene: 5.

The table lists this clone with a count of one. The chain carries TRBV5-4 and TRBJ2-7; tentatively, D is TRBD1 (5 bases). The CDR3 consists of 14 residues. Germline V gene lookup returns CDR1 SGHNT and CDR2 YYREEE (reference sequence). Deletions cut 0 bases from V and 3 bases from J, with 10 bases between. CDR3 sequence (DNA): TGTGCCAGCAGCTTGGCCGGTCAGGGCTACGAGCAGTACTTC. Protein sequence: CASSLAGQGYEQYF.

In its sample, this clone was seen a few times. This chain uses TRBV6-4 with TRBJ2-3, with TRBD2 as a possible D gene (5 bases). Trimming cost V 3 bases and J 7 bases, with 11 bases left between them. This CDR3 comprises 13 residues. Germline V gene data show CDR1 as MRHNA and CDR2 as SNTAGT. The CDR3 nucleotides read TGTGCCAGCAGTGAAGGCCGCGGGTATACGCAGTATTTT. It specifies CASSEGRGYTQYF.

The V gene is TRBV19, the J gene TRBJ2-6, with D unresolved. The length of the CDR3 is 17 residues. CDR1 and CDR2 (germline): LNHDA, SQIVND (reference sequence). Trimming cost V 1 base and J 1 base, with 11 bases left between them. The CDR3 reads CASSIGLQSSGANVLTF. The CDR3 DNA is TGTGCCAGTAGTATAGGGCTTCAATCGTCTGGGGCCAACGTCCTGACTTTC.

The rearrangement uses TRBV4-1 and TRBJ1-5; D is uncertain. V shed 4 bases and J shed 3 bases, with 10 bases lying between them. This CDR3 spans 14 amino acids. From germline, CDR1 is MGHRA and CDR2 YSYEKL. CDR3 sequence (DNA): TGCGCCAGCAGCCCCGGGTCACACAATCAGCCCCAGCATTTT. It specifies CASSPGSHNQPQHF.

The chain recombines TRBV19 with TRBJ1-2; D gene ambiguous. V lost 9 bases and J 0 bases, leaving 14 bases between the germline ends. The germline gives CDR1 LNHDA, CDR2 SQIVND (reference sequence). The CDR3 consists of 14 residues. The CDR3 spells CASGSRGANYGYTF. CDR3 sequence (DNA): TGTGCCAGCGGAAGCAGAGGAGCTAACTATGGCTACACCTTC.